This paragraph covers one T cell receptor beta chain sequence. Antigen unknown. The data derive from a study of STAT5B mutations in CD4+ large granular lymphocyte leukemia. Produced via immunoSEQ multiplex PCR; TCRdb's table is partial and in-frame only. The sample lists 4,200 or so clones, 60% to 85% occurring once. Study-wide results and caveats: The clonality comparison with controls used just 6 CD4-sorted patient samples. TRBV06-family usage was enriched in top patient clones (8/27) versus controls (2/35). The CD4+ versus CD8+ T-LGLL clonality difference may reflect limited sample size.

The CDR3 has 15 residues. CDR1 LGHNA and CDR2 YSLEER come from the germline V gene. The germline V and J ends were trimmed by 0 bases and 9 bases, with 12 bases remaining between them. The genes are TRBV4-3 and TRBJ1-6; D gene ambiguous. This sequence was found in a man in his 60s with CD4+ T-cell large granular lymphocyte leukemia. The sample comprised PBMCs. CDR3: CASSQDKGSGSPLHF. CDR3 DNA sequence: TGCGCCAGCAGCCAAGATAAGGGTAGTGGTTCACCCCTCCACTTT.